Listed below are T cell receptor beta chains from one sample, sequenced in a study of T cell repertoires in cytomegalovirus infection. TCRdb ran MiXCR on the reads and lists one entry per CDR3 protein. The profile shows under 800,000 distinct CDR3 sequences, approximately 24% of them singletons. Source material: CD8+ T cells from PBMCs. The receptors were sampled from a human donor in good health (CMV status not recorded). Some clones in this sample may be carry-over from other donors' samples. Each CDR3 is given with its conserved first and last residue. The order of the fields is clone size, J gene, D gene, V gene, CDR3 DNA, CDR3 protein. A D gene is named only where the DNA matches it firmly. Some rows have no size entry. The others give once, few or many, or a class for an expanded clone.

abundance: many; j_gene: TRBJ2-7; d_gene: -; v_gene: TRBV7-8; CDR3nt: TGTGCCAGCAGCTTCCGCAGGGTCGGTAACGAGCAGTACTTC; CDR3aa: CASSFRRVGNEQYF
abundance: -; j_gene: TRBJ2-5; d_gene: TRBD2; v_gene: TRBV9; CDR3nt: TGTGCCAGCAGCGTAATGGCTAGCGGGGGGCAGGGGCAAGAGACCCAGTACTTC; CDR3aa: CASSVMASGGQGQETQYF
abundance: many; j_gene: TRBJ2-2; d_gene: TRBD1; v_gene: TRBV7-8; CDR3nt: TGTGCCAGCAGCCTGACAGGGACCACCGGGGAGCTGTTTTTT; CDR3aa: CASSLTGTTGELFF
abundance: -; j_gene: TRBJ2-1; d_gene: -; v_gene: TRBV6-5; CDR3nt: TGTGCCAGCAGTTACTCAGATACGGCGGAGCAGTTCTTC; CDR3aa: CASSYSDTAEQFF
abundance: -; j_gene: TRBJ2-1; d_gene: TRBD1; v_gene: TRBV9; CDR3nt: TGTGCCAGCAGCGTAGGCGGACAGGGAGGCAATGAGCAGTTCTTC; CDR3aa: CASSVGGQGGNEQFF
abundance: few; j_gene: TRBJ2-6; d_gene: -; v_gene: TRBV10-3; CDR3nt: TGTGCCATCAGTGAGTCGTTGAGGTCCTCTGGGGCCAACGTCCTGACTTTC; CDR3aa: CAISESLRSSGANVLTF
abundance: few; j_gene: TRBJ2-1; d_gene: -; v_gene: TRBV27; CDR3nt: TGTGCCAGCAGTTCGTCCGCGCACAATGAGCAGTTCTTC; CDR3aa: CASSSSAHNEQFF
abundance: few; j_gene: TRBJ1-2; d_gene: -; v_gene: TRBV29-1; CDR3nt: TGCAGCGTCCGCTCGGCGATAGCCCTATATGGCTACACCTTC; CDR3aa: CSVRSAIALYGYTF
abundance: many; j_gene: TRBJ2-3; d_gene: -; v_gene: TRBV29-1; CDR3nt: TGCAGCGTTGAAGACTTCACCATTGGGGGTAGCACAGATACGCAGTATTTT; CDR3aa: CSVEDFTIGGSTDTQYF
abundance: few; j_gene: TRBJ1-2; d_gene: -; v_gene: TRBV2; CDR3nt: TGTGCCAACCTTCAGGTCTCAGGGAAGGGAGGTGGCTACACCTTC; CDR3aa: CANLQVSGKGGGYTF
abundance: -; j_gene: TRBJ1-1; d_gene: -; v_gene: TRBV29-1; CDR3nt: TGCAGCGTTGAAGCCCAAGGCACTGAAGCTTTCTTT; CDR3aa: CSVEAQGTEAFF
abundance: -; j_gene: TRBJ2-1; d_gene: TRBD1; v_gene: TRBV10-3; CDR3nt: TGTGCCATCAGTGAGTTCCGGGACAGGACCTACAATGAGCAGTTCTTC; CDR3aa: CAISEFRDRTYNEQFF
abundance: few; j_gene: TRBJ2-3; d_gene: -; v_gene: TRBV4-2; CDR3nt: TGTGCCAGCGGGCCCCCGGGAGATACGCAGTATTTT; CDR3aa: CASGPPGDTQYF
abundance: -; j_gene: TRBJ2-5; d_gene: TRBD2; v_gene: TRBV28; CDR3nt: TGTGCCAGCAGTCTAGCGGGGGCCTTCCAAGAGACCCAGTACTTC; CDR3aa: CASSLAGAFQETQYF
abundance: -; j_gene: TRBJ2-1; d_gene: -; v_gene: TRBV4-1; CDR3nt: TGCGCCAGCAGCCACCATGGCAGGCCCTCATCCAATGAGCAGTTCTTC; CDR3aa: CASSHHGRPSSNEQFF
abundance: few; j_gene: TRBJ2-7; d_gene: -; v_gene: TRBV27; CDR3nt: TGTGCCAGCAGTTATCAGGGGCCGGCCTACGAGCAGTACTTC; CDR3aa: CASSYQGPAYEQYF
abundance: -; j_gene: TRBJ2-1; d_gene: -; v_gene: TRBV4-1; CDR3nt: TGCGCCAGCAGCCAAGATGGGCAGACCCTTTCCTACAATGAGCAGTTCTTC; CDR3aa: CASSQDGQTLSYNEQFF
abundance: few; j_gene: TRBJ2-1; d_gene: TRBD2; v_gene: TRBV7-9; CDR3nt: TGTGCCAGCAGCTTAGCAACCAGCGGGGGCTCCTACAATGAGCAGTTCTTC; CDR3aa: CASSLATSGGSYNEQFF
abundance: few; j_gene: TRBJ2-5; d_gene: TRBD2; v_gene: TRBV7-3; CDR3nt: TGTGCCAGCAGCTTAACGTCCGGGGGGGTGGAGACCCAGTACTTC; CDR3aa: CASSLTSGGVETQYF
abundance: -; j_gene: TRBJ2-3; d_gene: -; v_gene: TRBV14; CDR3nt: TGTGCCAGCAGCCAAGGATTAGATACGCAGTATTTT; CDR3aa: CASSQGLDTQYF
abundance: few; j_gene: TRBJ2-1; d_gene: TRBD2; v_gene: TRBV7-2; CDR3nt: TGTGCCAGCAGCTTAGCTACGACTAGCGGCCAGGGCAACAATGAGCAGTTCTTC; CDR3aa: CASSLATTSGQGNNEQFF
abundance: many; j_gene: TRBJ2-1; d_gene: TRBD2; v_gene: TRBV20-1; CDR3nt: TGCAGTGCTAGGCCTAGCGGGGGTTCAGATGAGCAGTTCTTC; CDR3aa: CSARPSGGSDEQFF